This T cell receptor beta chain was obtained from a study of T cell clones after liver transplantation. This table comes from immunoSEQ multiplex PCR, and its TCRdb copy is limited to in-frame clones, with some not included. The sample has 15,000 to 20,000 clones; over 75% are singletons. Looked up from germline, CDR1 is LGHNA and CDR2 is YSLEER. This CDR3 has 16 residues. The junction had 13 bases not matched to a gene; V was cut back by 4 bases and J by 5 bases. The chain uses TRBV4-3 and TRBJ2-5; TRBD1 matches 7 bases. Sequenced here: CD8+ T cells from blood, sampled less than 50 months after liver transplant. This clonotype was sampled from a human patient who received a liver transplant. Part of the T cell pool may stem from the graft donor. The CDR3 sequence is CASSPQGEGVAETQYF. CDR3 DNA: TGCGCCAGCAGCCCTCAGGGGGAAGGGGTGGCGGAGACCCAGTACTTC.